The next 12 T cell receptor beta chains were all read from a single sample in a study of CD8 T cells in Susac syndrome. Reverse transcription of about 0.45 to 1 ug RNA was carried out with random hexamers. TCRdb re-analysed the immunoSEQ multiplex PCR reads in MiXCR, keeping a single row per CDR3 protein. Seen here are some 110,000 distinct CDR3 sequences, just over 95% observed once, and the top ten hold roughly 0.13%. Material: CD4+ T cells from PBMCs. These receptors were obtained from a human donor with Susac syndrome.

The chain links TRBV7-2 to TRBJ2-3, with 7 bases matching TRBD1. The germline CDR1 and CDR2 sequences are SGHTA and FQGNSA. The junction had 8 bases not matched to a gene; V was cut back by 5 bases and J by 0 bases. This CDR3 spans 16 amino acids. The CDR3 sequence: CASSEGASLSTDTQYF. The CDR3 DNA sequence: TGTGCCAGCAGCGAGGGGGCTAGCCTTAGCACAGATACGCAGTATTTT.

The DNA for the CDR3 is TGTGCCAGCTCACCGACGGCCCCTGGGGCCAACGTCCTGACTTTC. Translated, it gives CASSPTAPGANVLTF. The V and J genes are TRBV18 and TRBJ2-6; D call uncertain. Germline V CDR1 and CDR2: KGHSH, LQKENI. CDR3 length equals 15 residues. V lost 3 bases to trimming and J lost 2 bases, with 8 bases between them.

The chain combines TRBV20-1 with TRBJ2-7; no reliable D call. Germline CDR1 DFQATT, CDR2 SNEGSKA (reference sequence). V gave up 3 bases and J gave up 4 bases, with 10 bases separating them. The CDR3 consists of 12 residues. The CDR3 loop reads CSARLTTYEQYF. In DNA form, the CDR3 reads TGCAGTGCTAGGCTTACTACGTACGAGCAGTACTTC.

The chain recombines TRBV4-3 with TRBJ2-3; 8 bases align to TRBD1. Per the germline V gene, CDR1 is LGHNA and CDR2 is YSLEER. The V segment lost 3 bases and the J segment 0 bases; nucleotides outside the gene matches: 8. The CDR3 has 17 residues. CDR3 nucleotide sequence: TGCGCCAGCAGCCAGGGTTACAGGGGGATAAGCACAGATACGCAGTATTTT. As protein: CASSQGYRGISTDTQYF.

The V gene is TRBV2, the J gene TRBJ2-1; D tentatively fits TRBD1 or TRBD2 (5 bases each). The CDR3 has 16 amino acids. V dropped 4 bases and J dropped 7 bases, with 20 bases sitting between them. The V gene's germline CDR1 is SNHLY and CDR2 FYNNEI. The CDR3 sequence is CASSGMDSGLRNEQFF. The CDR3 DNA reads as TGTGCCAGCAGTGGAATGGACTCAGGGTTGCGGAATGAGCAGTTCTTC.

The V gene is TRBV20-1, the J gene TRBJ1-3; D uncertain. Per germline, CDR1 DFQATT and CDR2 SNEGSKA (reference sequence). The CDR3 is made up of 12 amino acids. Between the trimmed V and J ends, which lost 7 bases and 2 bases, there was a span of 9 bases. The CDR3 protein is CSGRGAGNTIYF. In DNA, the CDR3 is TGCAGTGGGCGTGGGGCTGGAAACACCATATATTTT.

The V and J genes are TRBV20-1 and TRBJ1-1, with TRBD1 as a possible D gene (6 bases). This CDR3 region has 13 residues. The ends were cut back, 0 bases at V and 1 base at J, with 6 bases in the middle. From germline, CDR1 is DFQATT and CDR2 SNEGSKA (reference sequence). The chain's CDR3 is CSAREGGNTEAFF. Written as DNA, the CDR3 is TGCAGTGCTAGAGAAGGGGGGAACACTGAAGCTTTCTTT.

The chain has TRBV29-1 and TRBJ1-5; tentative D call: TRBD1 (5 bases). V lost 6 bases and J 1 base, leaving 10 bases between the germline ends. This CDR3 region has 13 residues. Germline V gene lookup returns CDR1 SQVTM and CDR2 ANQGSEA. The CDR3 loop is CSVAGSSNQPQHF. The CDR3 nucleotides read TGCAGCGTCGCAGGGTCGAGCAATCAGCCCCAGCATTTT.

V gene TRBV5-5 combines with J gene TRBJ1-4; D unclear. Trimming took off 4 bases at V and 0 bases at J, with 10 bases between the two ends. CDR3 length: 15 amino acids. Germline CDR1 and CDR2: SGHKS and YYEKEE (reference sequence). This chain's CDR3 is CASSRRSATNEKLFF. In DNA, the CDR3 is TGTGCCAGCAGCCGTCGAAGCGCAACTAATGAAAAACTGTTTTTT. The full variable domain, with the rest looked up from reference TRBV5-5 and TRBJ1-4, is DAGVTQSPTHLIKTRGQQVTLRCSPISGHKSVSWYQQVLGQGPQFIFQYYEKEERGRGNFPDRFSARQFPNYSSELNVNALLLGDSALYLCASSRRSATNEKLFFGSGTQLSVL.

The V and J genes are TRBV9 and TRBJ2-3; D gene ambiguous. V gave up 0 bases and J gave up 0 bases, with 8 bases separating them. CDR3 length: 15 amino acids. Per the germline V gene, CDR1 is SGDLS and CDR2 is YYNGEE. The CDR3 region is CASSVEGFSTDTQYF. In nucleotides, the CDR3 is TGTGCCAGCAGCGTAGAGGGTTTTAGCACAGATACGCAGTATTTT.

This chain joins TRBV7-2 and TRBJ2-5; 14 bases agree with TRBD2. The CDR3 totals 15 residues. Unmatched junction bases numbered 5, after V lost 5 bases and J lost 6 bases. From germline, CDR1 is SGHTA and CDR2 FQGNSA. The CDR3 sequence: CASSRGLAGGKTQYF. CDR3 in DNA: TGTGCCAGCAGCCGAGGACTAGCGGGAGGAAAGACCCAGTACTTC.

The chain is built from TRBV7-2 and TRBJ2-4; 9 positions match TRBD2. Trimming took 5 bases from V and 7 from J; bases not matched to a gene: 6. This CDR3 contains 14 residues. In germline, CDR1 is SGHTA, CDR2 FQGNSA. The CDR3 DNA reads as TGTGCCAGCAGCCTCGCGGGAGGGGGGAACATTCAGTACTTC. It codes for CASSLAGGGNIQYF.